The 4 T cell receptor beta chains presented below share a single source sample, sequenced in a study of blood T cells in healthy people across ages. Sample-barcoded 5' priming and a J-beta primer mix drove a second PCR of about 6 to 12 cycles. TCRdb fed the 5' RACE reads into MiXCR, producing one record per CDR3 protein. The table has some 560,000 distinct CDR3 sequences, 25% to 35% seen once. These data also formed part of another study, on T cells of mothers and their children.

Input material: blood. The receptor source for this set is a boy aged 2 to 9 in good health.

This clonotype was picked up a small number of times. This sequence joins TRBV5-1 and TRBJ2-5; 14 bases are shared with TRBD2. CDR1 is SGHRS and CDR2 is YFSETQ in the germline V gene. Unmatched junction bases numbered 6, after V lost 6 bases and J lost 5 bases. The CDR3 is 15 amino acids. The CDR3 region is CASKRTSGGRETQYF. The CDR3, as DNA: TGCGCCAGCAAGAGGACTAGCGGGGGGCGGGAGACCCAGTACTTC.

This clonotype was seen more than once but under ten times. This chain links TRBV6-5 with TRBJ2-3, with 10 bases identical to TRBD1. Germline values: CDR1 MNHEY, CDR2 SVGAGI. This CDR3 spans 14 amino acids. V shed 6 bases and J 4 bases; nucleotides not matched to a gene: 4. The CDR3: CASSQDRGADTQYF. DNA of the CDR3: TGTGCCAGCAGCCAGGACAGGGGGGCAGATACGCAGTATTTT.

This clonotype showed up just a few times. The V call is TRBV20-1, the J call TRBJ1-5; perhaps TRBD1 as D (6 bases). The CDR3 has 15 residues. The V end was cut by 3 bases, the J end by 1 base, with 13 bases between. Germline loops: CDR1 DFQATT, CDR2 SNEGSKA (reference sequence). The CDR3 is CSASQDSLSNQPQHF. For the CDR3, the DNA is TGCAGTGCTAGTCAGGACAGTCTCAGCAATCAGCCCCAGCATTTT.

A few counts support this clonotype. The CDR3 loop reads CASTGTGASEQYF. DNA of the CDR3: TGTGCCAGCACCGGGACAGGGGCATCCGAGCAGTACTTC. The V and J genes are TRBV6-6 and TRBJ2-7; 10 nucleotides agree with TRBD1. Germline assignment: CDR1 MNHNY and CDR2 SVGAGI (reference sequence). The V and J ends lost 7 bases and 6 bases, in that order; junction bases with no gene match: 6. This CDR3 spans 13 amino acids.